The 3 T cell receptor beta chains in this list originate from one sample, sequenced in a study of OX40 agonist ivuxolimab in advanced cancers. The library was made by the immunoSEQ multiplex PCR assay. The table comes from immuneACCESS by way of TCRdb, which keeps in-frame sequences with V and J called. Part of the clones is missing from these tables; in studies checked, under half for an unresolved V gene and the rest for unknown reasons. The sample contains around 80,000 clones, 85% of them found a single time. The biggest ten clones account for approximately 3.1% of the sample. The sample in question was CD4+ or CD8+ T cells sorted from blood, obtained in a trial of the OX40 agonist ivuxolimab. These receptors came from an adult with an advanced solid tumor such as melanoma, head and neck, liver or kidney cancer.

This CDR3 reads CASSLDLLGWRDNTEAFF. CDR3 coding DNA: TGTGCCAGCAGCTTAGATCTTTTAGGTTGGCGGGATAACACTGAAGCTTTCTTT. This chain links TRBV7-9 with TRBJ1-1; D uncertain. The CDR3 totals 18 residues. Germline CDR1 and CDR2: SEHNR and FQNEAQ (reference sequence). The V end lost 1 base, the J end lost 2 bases, and 20 bases lay between the germline ends.

The rearrangement links TRBV5-6 to TRBJ2-7; the match to TRBD2 covers 8 bases. Looked up from germline, CDR1 is SGHDT and CDR2 is YYEEEE. V trimming: 2 bases; J trimming: 1 base; junction bases outside the gene matches: 2. This CDR3 has 14 residues. The chain's CDR3 is CASSFGGASYEQYF. The CDR3 nucleotides read TGTGCCAGCAGCTTCGGGGGGGCATCCTACGAGCAGTACTTC.

V and J are TRBV5-1 and TRBJ1-2, with a weak D call TRBD1 (5 bases). The germline gives CDR1 SGHRS, CDR2 YFSETQ. The CDR3 totals 15 residues. Trimming cost V 4 bases and J 6 bases, with 19 bases left between them. The CDR3 coding sequence is TGCGCCAGCAGCCCAGGAGGCGAGGGACTTGATGGCTACACCTTC. Residues: CASSPGGEGLDGYTF.